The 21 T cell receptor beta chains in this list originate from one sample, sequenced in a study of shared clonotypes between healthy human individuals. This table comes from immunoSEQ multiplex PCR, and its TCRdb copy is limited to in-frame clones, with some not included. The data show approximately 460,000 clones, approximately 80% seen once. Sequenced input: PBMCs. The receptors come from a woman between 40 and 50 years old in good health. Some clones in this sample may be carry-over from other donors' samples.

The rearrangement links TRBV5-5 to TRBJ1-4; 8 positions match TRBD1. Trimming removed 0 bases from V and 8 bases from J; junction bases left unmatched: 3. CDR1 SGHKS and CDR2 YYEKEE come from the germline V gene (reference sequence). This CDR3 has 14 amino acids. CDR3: CASSLGQGAEKLFF. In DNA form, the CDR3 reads TGTGCCAGCAGCTTGGGGCAGGGGGCGGAAAAACTGTTTTTT. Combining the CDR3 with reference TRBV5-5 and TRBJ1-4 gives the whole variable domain DAGVTQSPTHLIKTRGQQVTLRCSPISGHKSVSWYQQVLGQGPQFIFQYYEKEERGRGNFPDRFSARQFPNYSSELNVNALLLGDSALYLCASSLGQGAEKLFFGSGTQLSVL.

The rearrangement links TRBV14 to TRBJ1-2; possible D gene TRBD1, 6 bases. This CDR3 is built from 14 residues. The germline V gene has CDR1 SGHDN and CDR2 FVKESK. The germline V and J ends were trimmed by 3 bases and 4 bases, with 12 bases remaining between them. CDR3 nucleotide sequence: TGTGCCAGCAGCCAGCACAGGGACGGCTATGGCTACACCTTC. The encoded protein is CASSQHRDGYGYTF.

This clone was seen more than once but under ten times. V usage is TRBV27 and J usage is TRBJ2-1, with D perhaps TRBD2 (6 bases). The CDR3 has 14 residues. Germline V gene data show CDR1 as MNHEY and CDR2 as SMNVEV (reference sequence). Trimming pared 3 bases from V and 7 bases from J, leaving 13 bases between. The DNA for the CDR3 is TGTGCCAGCAGTTTGGCGGGAACGAGGAATGAGCAGTTCTTC. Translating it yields CASSLAGTRNEQFF.

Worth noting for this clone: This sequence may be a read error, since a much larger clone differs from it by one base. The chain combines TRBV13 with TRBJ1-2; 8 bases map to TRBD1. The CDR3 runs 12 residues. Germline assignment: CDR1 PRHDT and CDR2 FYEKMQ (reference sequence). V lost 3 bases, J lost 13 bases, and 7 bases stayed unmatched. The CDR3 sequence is CASSLGTGSLTF. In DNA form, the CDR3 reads TGTGCCAGCAGCTTGGGGACAGGATCTCTCACCTTC.

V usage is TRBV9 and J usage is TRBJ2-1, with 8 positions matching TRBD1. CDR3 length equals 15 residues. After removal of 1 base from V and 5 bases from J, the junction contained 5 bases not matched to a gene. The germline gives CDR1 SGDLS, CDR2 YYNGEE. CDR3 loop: CASSVRTGKDNEQFF. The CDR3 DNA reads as TGTGCCAGCAGCGTAAGGACAGGGAAGGACAATGAGCAGTTCTTC.

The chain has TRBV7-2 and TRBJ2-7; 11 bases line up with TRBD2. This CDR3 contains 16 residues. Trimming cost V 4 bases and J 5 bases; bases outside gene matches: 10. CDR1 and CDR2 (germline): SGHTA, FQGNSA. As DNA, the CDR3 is TGTGCCAGCAGCTCCGCCCGACTAGCGGGACTCGACGAGCAGTACTTC. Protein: CASSSARLAGLDEQYF.

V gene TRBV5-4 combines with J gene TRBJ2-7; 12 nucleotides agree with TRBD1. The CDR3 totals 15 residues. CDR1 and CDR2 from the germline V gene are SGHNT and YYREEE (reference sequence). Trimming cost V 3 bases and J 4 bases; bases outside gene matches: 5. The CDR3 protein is CASSSRDRGRYEQYF. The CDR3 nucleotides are TGTGCCAGCAGCTCGCGGGACAGGGGGCGGTACGAGCAGTACTTC.

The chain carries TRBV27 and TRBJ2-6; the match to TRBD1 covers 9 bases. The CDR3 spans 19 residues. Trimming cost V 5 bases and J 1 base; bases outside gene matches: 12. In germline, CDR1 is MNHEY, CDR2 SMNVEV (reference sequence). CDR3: CASSHRDRALMSGANVLTF. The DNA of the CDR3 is TGTGCCAGCAGTCACCGGGACAGGGCCCTTATGTCTGGGGCCAACGTCCTGACTTTC.

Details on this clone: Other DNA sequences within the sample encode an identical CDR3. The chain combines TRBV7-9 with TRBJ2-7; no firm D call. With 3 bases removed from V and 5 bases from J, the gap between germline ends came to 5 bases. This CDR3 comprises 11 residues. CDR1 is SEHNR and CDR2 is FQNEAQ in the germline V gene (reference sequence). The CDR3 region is CASSFFDEQYF. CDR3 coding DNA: TGTGCCAGCAGCTTTTTCGACGAGCAGTACTTC.

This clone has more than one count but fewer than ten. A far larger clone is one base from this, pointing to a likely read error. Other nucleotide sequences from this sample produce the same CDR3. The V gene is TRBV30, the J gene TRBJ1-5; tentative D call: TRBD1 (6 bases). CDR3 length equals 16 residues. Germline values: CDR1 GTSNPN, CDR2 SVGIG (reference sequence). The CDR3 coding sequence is TGTGCCTGGAGTGTAGGGGGTGACTATAGCAATCAGCCCCAACATTTT. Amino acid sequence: CAWSVGGDYSNQPQHF.

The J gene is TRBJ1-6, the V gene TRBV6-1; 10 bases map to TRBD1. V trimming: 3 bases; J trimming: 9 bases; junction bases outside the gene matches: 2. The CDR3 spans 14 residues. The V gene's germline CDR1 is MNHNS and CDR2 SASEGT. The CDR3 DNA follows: TGTGCCAGCAGTGACTGGACAGGGGGTTCACCCCTCCACTTT. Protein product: CASSDWTGGSPLHF.

CDR3 coding DNA: TGTGCCAGCAGAGTGGGACTAGCGGGAGATACGCAGTATTTT. Translated, it gives CASRVGLAGDTQYF. V is TRBV6-1 and J is TRBJ2-3; 12 bases fit TRBD2. Trimming took 6 bases from V and 5 from J; bases not matched to a gene: 3. The CDR3 length is 14 residues. Germline CDR1 MNHNS, CDR2 SASEGT.

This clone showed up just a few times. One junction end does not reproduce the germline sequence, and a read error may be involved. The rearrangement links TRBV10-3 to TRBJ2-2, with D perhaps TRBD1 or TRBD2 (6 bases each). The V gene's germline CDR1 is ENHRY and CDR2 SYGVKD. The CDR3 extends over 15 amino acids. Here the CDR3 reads CAISNTGREAGGLFF. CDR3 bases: TGTGCCATCAGTAATACAGGGCGCGAGGCCGGGGGGCTGTTTTTT.

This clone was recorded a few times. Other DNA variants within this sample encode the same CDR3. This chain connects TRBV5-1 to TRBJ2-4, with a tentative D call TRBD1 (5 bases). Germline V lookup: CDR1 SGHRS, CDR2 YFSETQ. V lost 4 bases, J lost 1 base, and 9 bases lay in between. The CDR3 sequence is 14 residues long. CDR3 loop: CASSQGSAKNIQYF. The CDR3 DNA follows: TGCGCCAGCAGCCAGGGTTCCGCCAAAAACATTCAGTACTTC.

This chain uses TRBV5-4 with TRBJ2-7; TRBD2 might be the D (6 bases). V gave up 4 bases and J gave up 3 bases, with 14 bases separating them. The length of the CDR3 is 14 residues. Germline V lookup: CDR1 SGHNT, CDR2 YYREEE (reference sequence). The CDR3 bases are TGTGCCAGCAGCCCGGGAGTAGCTCTCTACGAGCAGTACTTC. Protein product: CASSPGVALYEQYF.

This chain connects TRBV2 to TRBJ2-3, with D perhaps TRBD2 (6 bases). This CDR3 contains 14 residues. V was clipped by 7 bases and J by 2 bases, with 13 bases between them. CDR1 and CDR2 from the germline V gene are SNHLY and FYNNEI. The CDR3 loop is CASNLGGITDTQYF. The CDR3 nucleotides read TGTGCCAGCAACCTGGGGGGAATCACAGATACGCAGTATTTT.

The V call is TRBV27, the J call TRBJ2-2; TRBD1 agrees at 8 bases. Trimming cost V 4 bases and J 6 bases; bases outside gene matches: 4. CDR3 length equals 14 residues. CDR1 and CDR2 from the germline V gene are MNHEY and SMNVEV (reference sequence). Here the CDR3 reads CASSYGQGAGELFF. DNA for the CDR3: TGTGCCAGCAGTTACGGACAGGGAGCCGGGGAGCTGTTTTTT.

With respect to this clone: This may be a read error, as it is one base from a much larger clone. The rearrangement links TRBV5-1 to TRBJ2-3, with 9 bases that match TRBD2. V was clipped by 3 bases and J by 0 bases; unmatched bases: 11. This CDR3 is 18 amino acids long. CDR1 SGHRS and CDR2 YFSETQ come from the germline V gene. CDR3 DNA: TGCGCCAGCAGCTCCGGACTAGCGAGAGGGCTAAGCACAGATACGCAGTATTTT. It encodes CASSSGLARGLSTDTQYF.

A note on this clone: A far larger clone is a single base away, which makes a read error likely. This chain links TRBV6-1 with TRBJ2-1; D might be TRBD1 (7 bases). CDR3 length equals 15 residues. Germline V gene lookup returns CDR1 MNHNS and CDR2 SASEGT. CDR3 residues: CASSEEGAGGHEQLF. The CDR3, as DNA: TGTGCCAGCAGTGAAGAGGGGGCAGGGGGGCATGAGCAGCTCTTC.

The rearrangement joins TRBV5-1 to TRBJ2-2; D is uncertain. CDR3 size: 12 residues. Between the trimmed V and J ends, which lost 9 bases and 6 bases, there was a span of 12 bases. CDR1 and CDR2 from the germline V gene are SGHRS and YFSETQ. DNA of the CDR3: TGCGCCACCTGGAGTGTGTCCGGGGAGCTGTTTTTT. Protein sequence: CATWSVSGELFF. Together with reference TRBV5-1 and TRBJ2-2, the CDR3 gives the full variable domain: KAGVTQTPRYLIKTRGQQVTLSCSPISGHRSVSWYQQTPGQGLQFLFEYFSETQRNKGNFPGRFSGRQFSNSRSEMNVSTLELGDSALYLCATWSVSGELFFGEGSRLTVL.

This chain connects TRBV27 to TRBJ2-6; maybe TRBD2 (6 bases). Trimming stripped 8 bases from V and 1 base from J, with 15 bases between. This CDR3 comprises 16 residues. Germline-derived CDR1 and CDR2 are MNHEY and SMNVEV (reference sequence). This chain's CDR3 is CASGRGAGSGANVLTF. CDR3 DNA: TGTGCCAGCGGGCGGGGAGCAGGTTCTGGGGCCAACGTCCTGACTTTC.